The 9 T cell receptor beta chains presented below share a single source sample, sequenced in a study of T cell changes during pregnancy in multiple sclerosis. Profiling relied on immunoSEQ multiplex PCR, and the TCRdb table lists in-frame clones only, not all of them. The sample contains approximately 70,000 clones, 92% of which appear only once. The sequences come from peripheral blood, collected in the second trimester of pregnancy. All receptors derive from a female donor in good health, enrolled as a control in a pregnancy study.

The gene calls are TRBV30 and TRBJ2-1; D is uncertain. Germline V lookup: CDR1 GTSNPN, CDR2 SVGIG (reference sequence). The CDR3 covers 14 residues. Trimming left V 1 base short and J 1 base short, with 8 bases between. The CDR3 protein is CAWSGKESYNEQFF. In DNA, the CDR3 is TGTGCCTGGAGTGGGAAGGAGTCCTACAATGAGCAGTTCTTC. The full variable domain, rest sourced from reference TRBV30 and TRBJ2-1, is SQTIHQWPATLVQPVGSPLSLECTVEGTSNPNLYWYRQAAGRGLQLLFYSVGIGQISSEVPQNLSASRPQDRQFILSSKKLLLSDSGFYLCAWSGKESYNEQFFGPGTRLTVL.

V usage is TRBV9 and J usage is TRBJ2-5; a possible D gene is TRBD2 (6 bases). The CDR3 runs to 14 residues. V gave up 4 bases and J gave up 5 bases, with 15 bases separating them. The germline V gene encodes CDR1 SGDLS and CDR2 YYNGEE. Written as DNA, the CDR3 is TGTGCCAGCAGCCGTAGCGGAGTGGAGGAGACCCAGTACTTC. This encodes CASSRSGVEETQYF.

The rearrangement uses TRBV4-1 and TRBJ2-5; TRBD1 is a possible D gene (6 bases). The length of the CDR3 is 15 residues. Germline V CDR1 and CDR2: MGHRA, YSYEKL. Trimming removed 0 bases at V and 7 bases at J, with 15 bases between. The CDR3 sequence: CASSQEGNRVGTQYF. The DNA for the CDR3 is TGCGCCAGCAGCCAAGAGGGGAACAGGGTCGGGACCCAGTACTTC.

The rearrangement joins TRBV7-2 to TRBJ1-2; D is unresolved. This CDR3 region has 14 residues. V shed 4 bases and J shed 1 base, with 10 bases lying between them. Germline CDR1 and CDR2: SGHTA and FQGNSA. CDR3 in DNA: TGTGCCAGCAGCTCCTTATCCCTTAACTATGGCTACACCTTC. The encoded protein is CASSSLSLNYGYTF.

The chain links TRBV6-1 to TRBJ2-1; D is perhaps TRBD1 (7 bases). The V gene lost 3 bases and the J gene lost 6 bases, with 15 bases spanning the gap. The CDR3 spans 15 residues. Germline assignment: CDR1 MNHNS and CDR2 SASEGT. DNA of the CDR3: TGTGCCAGCAGTGAGTCGGAGGGGGCAGGCAATGAGCAGTTCTTC. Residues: CASSESEGAGNEQFF.

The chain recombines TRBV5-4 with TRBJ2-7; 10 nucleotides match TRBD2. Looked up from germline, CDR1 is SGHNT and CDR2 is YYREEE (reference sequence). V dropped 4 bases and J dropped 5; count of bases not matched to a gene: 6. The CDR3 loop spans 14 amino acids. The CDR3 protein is CASSKREGPDEQYF. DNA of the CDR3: TGTGCCAGCAGCAAGCGGGAGGGCCCAGACGAGCAGTACTTC.

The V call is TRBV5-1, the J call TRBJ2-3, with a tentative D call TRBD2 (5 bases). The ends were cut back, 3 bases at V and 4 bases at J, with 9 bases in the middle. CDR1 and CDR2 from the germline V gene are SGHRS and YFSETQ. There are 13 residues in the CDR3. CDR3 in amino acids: CASSSGLPDTQYF. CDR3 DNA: TGCGCCAGCAGCTCCGGACTTCCAGATACGCAGTATTTT.

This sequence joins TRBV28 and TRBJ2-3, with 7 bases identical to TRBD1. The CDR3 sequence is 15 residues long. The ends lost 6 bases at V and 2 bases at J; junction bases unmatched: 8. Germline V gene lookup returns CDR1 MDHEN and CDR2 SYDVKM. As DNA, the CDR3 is TGTGCCAGCAGCAAACAGGGGCTTGTCACAGATACGCAGTATTTT. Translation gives CASSKQGLVTDTQYF.

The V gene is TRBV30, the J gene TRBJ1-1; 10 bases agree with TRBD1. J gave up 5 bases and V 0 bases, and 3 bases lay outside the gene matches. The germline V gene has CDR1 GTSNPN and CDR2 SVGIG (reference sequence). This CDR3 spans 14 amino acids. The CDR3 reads CAWSVAGQGTEAFF. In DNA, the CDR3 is TGTGCCTGGAGTGTAGCGGGACAGGGGACTGAAGCTTTCTTT.